These 27 T cell receptor beta chains were all obtained from the same sample, sequenced in a study of blood T cell repertoires in COVID-19. Produced via immunoSEQ multiplex PCR; TCRdb's table is partial and in-frame only. The table includes 150,000 to 200,000 clones, about 92% detected once. Input material: peripheral blood. These receptors were taken from a man aged 60 to 75 with active or convalescent COVID-19.

The chain has TRBV7-6 and TRBJ2-2; 7 bases map to TRBD2. In germline, CDR1 is SGHVS, CDR2 FNYEAQ. The CDR3 sequence is 15 residues long. Germline trimming cut 1 base from V and 6 bases from J; bases unmatched to any gene: 5. The CDR3 sequence is CASSLGARGAGELFF. The CDR3 DNA reads TGTGCCAGCAGCTTAGGGGCACGGGGGGCCGGGGAGCTGTTTTTT.

CDR3 sequence reads: CASSRPGGGEGPKETQYF. The CDR3 region has the DNA TGTGCCAGCAGCCGGCCAGGGGGCGGGGAAGGTCCGAAAGAGACCCAGTACTTC. The chain uses TRBV4-2 and TRBJ2-5; 8 positions match TRBD1. The CDR3 is made up of 18 amino acids. Per the germline V gene, CDR1 is LGHNA and CDR2 is YNFKEQ. J was trimmed by 3 bases and V by 4 bases; bases with no gene match: 16.

The chain recombines TRBV5-6 with TRBJ2-1; TRBD1 agrees at 7 bases. The J segment lost 5 bases and the V segment lost 3 bases, leaving 2 bases of the junction unmatched. The CDR3 covers 13 residues. Germline V CDR1 and CDR2: SGHDT, YYEEEE. The CDR3 nucleotides read TGTGCCAGCAGCTCCGGGACAGACAATGAGCAGTTCTTC. As protein: CASSSGTDNEQFF.

The V gene is TRBV6-5, the J gene TRBJ2-3; 9 bases are shared with TRBD1. This CDR3 region has 13 residues. V dropped 8 bases and J dropped 2; count of bases not matched to a gene: 2. CDR1 is MNHEY and CDR2 is SVGAGI in the germline V gene. CDR3 loop: CASRDRVTDTQYF. The DNA for the CDR3 is TGTGCCAGCCGGGACAGGGTCACAGATACGCAGTATTTT.

There are a few counts of this clone. This chain links TRBV19 with TRBJ1-3; possibly TRBD1 for D (6 bases). The CDR3 sequence is 15 residues long. V lost 5 bases and J lost 2, with 13 bases in between. The germline V gene encodes CDR1 LNHDA and CDR2 SQIVND (reference sequence). The CDR3 region has the DNA TGTGCCAGTAGTGCAAAACAGGGTACTGGAAACACCATATATTTT. It translates to CASSAKQGTGNTIYF.

The chain carries TRBV14 and TRBJ1-1; D not resolved. The V and J ends lost 4 bases and 4 bases respectively, with 13 bases between them. The CDR3 is 14 amino acids. Germline V gene lookup returns CDR1 SGHDN and CDR2 FVKESK. CDR3 nucleotides: TGTGCCAGCAGCCTCAGAATCATTGGCACTGAAGCTTTCTTT. Protein sequence: CASSLRIIGTEAFF.

V is TRBV6-5 and J is TRBJ1-6, with TRBD1 matching 8 bases. Unmatched junction bases numbered 9, after V lost 6 bases and J lost 11 bases. From germline, CDR1 is MNHEY and CDR2 SVGAGI. The CDR3 runs to 14 residues. The CDR3 bases are TGTGCCAGCAGCCAGGACAGGGTCAGAACACCCCTCCACTTT. Protein sequence: CASSQDRVRTPLHF.

V is TRBV3-1 (or the pseudogene TRBV3-2) and J is TRBJ2-7; 7 bases are a match to TRBD2. There are 17 residues in the CDR3. CDR1 is LGHDT, CDR2 YNNKEL, per germline (reference sequence). The junction had 11 bases not matched to a gene; V was cut back by 0 bases and J by 3 bases. CDR3 bases: TGTGCCAGCAGCCAAGATATCAAGGGACTATCTTTCTACGAGCAGTACTTC. Amino acid sequence: CASSQDIKGLSFYEQYF.

About this clone: The same CDR3 also results from other DNA sequences found in this sample. The chain recombines TRBV5-1 with TRBJ1-2; 7 nucleotides agree with TRBD1. This CDR3 is 14 amino acids long. CDR1 and CDR2 (germline): SGHRS, YFSETQ. Trimming cost V 0 bases and J 3 bases; bases outside gene matches: 2. CDR3: CASSLAGTDYGYTF. The CDR3 DNA is TGCGCCAGCAGCTTGGCCGGGACAGACTATGGCTACACCTTC.

The rearrangement links TRBV19 to TRBJ1-3, with 7 bases lining up with TRBD1. The CDR3 spans 16 residues. The V gene end was trimmed by 3 bases and the J gene end by 0 bases; junction bases not matched to a gene: 5. Germline V CDR1 and CDR2: LNHDA, SQIVND (reference sequence). The CDR3 spells CASSMRGPYSGNTIYF. DNA of the CDR3: TGTGCCAGTAGTATGAGGGGGCCCTACTCTGGAAACACCATATATTTT.

The chain recombines TRBV6-1 with TRBJ2-2; TRBD1 might be the D (5 bases). CDR3 length equals 14 residues. The V end lost 2 bases, the J end lost 3 bases, and 7 bases lay between the germline ends. CDR1 and CDR2 (germline): MNHNS, SASEGT. CDR3 coding DNA: TGTGCCAGCAGTGAATCCAGGGACACCGGGGAGCTGTTTTTT. Protein product: CASSESRDTGELFF.

The CDR3 DNA reads TGCGCCAGCAGTGAGGGTCTAAATCAGCCCCAGCATTTT. This sequence encodes CASSEGLNQPQHF. The chain employs TRBV10-1 and TRBJ1-5; D ambiguous. V lost 2 bases and J lost 4, with 6 bases in between. The CDR3 spans 13 residues. The germline V gene has CDR1 WNHNN and CDR2 SYGVQD (reference sequence).

The rearrangement joins TRBV4-1 to TRBJ2-7; 7 bases fit TRBD1. The V and J ends lost 0 bases and 1 base, in that order; junction bases with no gene match: 6. From germline, CDR1 is MGHRA and CDR2 YSYEKL. The length of the CDR3 is 16 residues. CDR3 bases: TGCGCCAGCAGCCAAGATCGGGCAGGGGGATCCTACGAGCAGTACTTC. Protein: CASSQDRAGGSYEQYF.

As DNA, the CDR3 is TGTGCCAGAACCTTGGGCGGGTACGGCTACACCTTC. This codes for CARTLGGYGYTF. The J gene is TRBJ1-2, the V gene TRBV6-5; no clear D. Germline CDR1 is MNHEY and CDR2 is SVGAGI. Trimming pared 9 bases from V and 8 bases from J, leaving 16 bases between. CDR3 length: 12 residues.

This sequence joins TRBV30 and TRBJ1-4; D gene ambiguous. Between the trimmed V and J ends, which lost 4 bases and 8 bases, there was a span of 14 bases. This CDR3 is 13 amino acids long. CDR1 is GTSNPN and CDR2 is SVGIG in the germline V gene (reference sequence). The DNA of the CDR3 is TGTGCCTGGAAGACGAAGGGAGGCGAAAAACTGTTTTTT. Amino acid sequence: CAWKTKGGEKLFF.

The V call is TRBV5-4, the J call TRBJ1-2; D is perhaps TRBD1 (5 bases). The V gene lost 5 bases and the J gene lost 1 base, with 9 bases spanning the gap. The V gene's germline CDR1 is SGHNT and CDR2 YYREEE (reference sequence). The CDR3 covers 13 residues. The CDR3 reads CASSYDSNYGYTF. For the CDR3, the DNA is TGTGCCAGCAGTTACGACAGTAACTATGGCTACACCTTC.

The chain combines TRBV6-2 or TRBV6-3 with TRBJ1-5; the match to TRBD1 covers 9 bases. From germline, CDR1 is MNHEY and CDR2 SVGEGT. The CDR3 sequence is 15 residues long. With V trimmed by 6 bases and J by 7 bases, 10 bases remained unmatched. For the CDR3, the DNA is TGTGCCAGCAGCCGGGGGGGACAGGGTTTGCAGCCCCAGCATTTT. Its translation is CASSRGGQGLQPQHF.

This clone has a single count. The chain links TRBV7-9 to TRBJ1-4; 10 nucleotides line up with TRBD1. The junction had 14 bases not matched to a gene; V was cut back by 5 bases and J by 2 bases. The CDR3 has 19 amino acids. CDR1 and CDR2 (germline): SEHNR, FQNEAQ (reference sequence). Here the CDR3 DNA reads TGTGCCAGCAGCCCGGGGCGTCCTGGGACAGGGGTGACTAATGAAAAACTGTTTTTT. As protein: CASSPGRPGTGVTNEKLFF.

The chain has TRBV6-5 and TRBJ2-1; TRBD1 matches at 9 bases. The CDR3 runs 13 residues. The V segment lost 0 bases and the J segment 15 bases; nucleotides outside the gene matches: 6. Germline assignment: CDR1 MNHEY and CDR2 SVGAGI. CDR3 sequence reads: CASSYSRGTGRFF. In DNA, the CDR3 is TGTGCCAGCAGTTACTCGAGAGGGACAGGGAGGTTCTTC.

Comments on this clone: At one end the junction does not follow the germline gene, possibly because of a read error. This chain connects TRBV7-8 to TRBJ2-7; 9 bases match TRBD2. CDR1 SGHVS and CDR2 FQNEAQ come from the germline V gene. The CDR3 is made up of 13 amino acids. CDR3 nucleotides: TGTGCCAGCAGCTTAGAACCTAGCGGGAAGATGGGCTTC. Its protein product is CASSLEPSGKMGF.

The chain is built from TRBV12-5 and TRBJ1-5; TRBD1 agrees at 10 bases. The germline CDR1 and CDR2 sequences are LGHNT and FRNRAP. V lost 1 base to trimming and J lost 7 bases; unmatched junction nucleotides: 4. The CDR3 has 15 residues. DNA of the CDR3: TGTGCTAGTGGTTTGGAGGGACAGGGGAGGCAGCCCCAGCATTTT. The encoded protein is CASGLEGQGRQPQHF.

This sequence joins TRBV3-1 (or the pseudogene TRBV3-2) and TRBJ2-7; the match to TRBD2 covers 7 bases. The CDR3 length is 14 residues. The trim removed 0 bases at V and 5 bases at J, leaving 4 bases unmatched. Germline assignment: CDR1 LGHDT and CDR2 YNNKEL (reference sequence). In nucleotides, the CDR3 is TGTGCCAGCAGCCAAGAGACGACTAGCCACGAGCAGTACTTC. Its translation is CASSQETTSHEQYF.

The V call is TRBV5-1, the J call TRBJ1-2; 7 positions match TRBD1. Looked up from germline, CDR1 is SGHRS and CDR2 is YFSETQ. Trimming removed 0 bases from V and 4 bases from J; junction bases left unmatched: 6. The CDR3 contains 15 residues. The CDR3: CASSLGDSFSYGYTF. The CDR3 nucleotides read TGCGCCAGCAGCTTGGGGGACAGTTTCAGCTATGGCTACACCTTC.

The chain joins TRBV7-2 to TRBJ2-1; TRBD2 matches 7 bases. Trimming took 1 base from V and 2 from J; bases not matched to a gene: 2. Germline CDR1 and CDR2: SGHTA and FQGNSA. This CDR3 has 15 residues. The CDR3 region is CASSLGSGPYNEQFF. The CDR3 nucleotides read TGTGCCAGCAGCTTAGGTAGCGGGCCCTACAATGAGCAGTTCTTC.

The CDR3 DNA sequence: TGTGCCAGTAGTATAGAGACAGGGCCAACCTACGAGCAGTACTTC. Protein sequence: CASSIETGPTYEQYF. The chain combines TRBV19 with TRBJ2-7; 7 nucleotides agree with TRBD1. The CDR3 spans 15 residues. Germline lookup yields CDR1 LNHDA and CDR2 SQIVND (reference sequence). V was pared by 0 bases and J by 2 bases, with 4 bases of the junction left unmatched.

A single count supports this clone. The chain employs TRBV11-2 and TRBJ1-1, with D perhaps matching TRBD1 (6 bases). The V end was cut by 3 bases, the J end by 3 bases, with 8 bases between. This CDR3 contains 13 residues. The germline V gene encodes CDR1 SGHAT and CDR2 FQNNGV. Here the CDR3 DNA reads TGTGCCAGCAGCTTTGGACAGTACACTGAAGCTTTCTTT. It yields the protein CASSFGQYTEAFF.

V and J are TRBV2 and TRBJ2-2; tentative D call: TRBD1 (5 bases). Trimming stripped 6 bases from V and 4 bases from J, with 18 bases between. Germline V lookup: CDR1 SNHLY, CDR2 FYNNEI. This CDR3 spans 16 amino acids. The CDR3 DNA reads TGTGCCAGCAGGGACAAAGGGGTTCGGAGCACCGGGGAGCTGTTTTTT. Residues: CASRDKGVRSTGELFF.